This T cell receptor beta chain comes out of a study of blood T cell repertoires in COVID-19. In the study's own analysis: Counts of nucleated cells, estimated from reference gene primer amplification, were obtained. Profiling relied on immunoSEQ multiplex PCR, and the TCRdb table lists in-frame clones only, not all of them. V and J calls and clone size are as listed in that table; D and trimming were resolved from the DNA. This sample has some 60,000 clones, with more than 90% found just once. Trimming cost V 6 bases and J 6 bases, with 14 bases left between them. The CDR3 loop spans 13 amino acids.

This TCR was sampled from a man aged 60 to 75 with acute or convalescent COVID-19. The genes are TRBV12-3 or TRBV12-4 and TRBJ1-1; D is perhaps TRBD1 (5 bases). The source material was peripheral blood. CDR3 sequence reads: CASSGTGLAEAFF. The CDR3 region has the DNA TGTGCCAGCAGCGGAACAGGCTTGGCTGAAGCTTTCTTT.